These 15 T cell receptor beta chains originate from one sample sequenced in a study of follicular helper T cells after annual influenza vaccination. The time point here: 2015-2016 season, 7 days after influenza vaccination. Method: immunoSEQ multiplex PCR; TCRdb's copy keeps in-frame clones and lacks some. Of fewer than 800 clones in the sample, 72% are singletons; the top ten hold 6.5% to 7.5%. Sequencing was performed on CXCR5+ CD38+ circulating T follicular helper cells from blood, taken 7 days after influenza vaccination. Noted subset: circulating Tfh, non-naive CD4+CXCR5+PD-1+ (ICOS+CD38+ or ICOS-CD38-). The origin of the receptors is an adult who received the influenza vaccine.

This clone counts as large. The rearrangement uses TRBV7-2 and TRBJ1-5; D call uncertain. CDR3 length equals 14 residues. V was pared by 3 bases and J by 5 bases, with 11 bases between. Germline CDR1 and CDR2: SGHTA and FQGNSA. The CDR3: CASSLNLGYQPQHF. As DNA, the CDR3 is TGTGCCAGCAGCTTGAACTTGGGGTATCAGCCCCAGCATTTT. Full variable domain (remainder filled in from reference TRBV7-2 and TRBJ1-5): GAGVSQSPSNKVTEKGKDVELRCDPISGHTALYWYRQSLGQGLEFLIYFQGNSAPDKSGLPSDRFSAERTGGSVSTLTIQRTQQEDSAVYLCASSLNLGYQPQHFGDGTRLSIL.

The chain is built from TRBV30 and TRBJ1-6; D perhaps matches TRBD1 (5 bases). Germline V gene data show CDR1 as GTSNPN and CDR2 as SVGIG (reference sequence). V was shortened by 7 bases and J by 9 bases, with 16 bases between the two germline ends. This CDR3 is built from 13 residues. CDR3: CAYTQGWGSPLHF. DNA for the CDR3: TGTGCCTATACGCAGGGTTGGGGTTCACCCCTCCACTTT.

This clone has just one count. This CDR3 reads CSAGRPRPYNEQFF. The CDR3 nucleotides read TGCAGCGCTGGACGGCCCAGGCCCTACAATGAGCAGTTCTTC. The chain joins TRBV29-1 to TRBJ2-1; the D is unclear. CDR1 is SQVTM and CDR2 is ANQGSEA in the germline V gene. Between the trimmed V and J ends, which lost 7 bases and 2 bases, there was a span of 15 bases. This CDR3 has 14 residues.

This CDR3 reads CASSVAPGTHEKLFF. CDR3 coding DNA: TGTGCCAGCAGCGTAGCCCCCGGAACCCACGAAAAACTGTTTTTT. The chain has TRBV9 and TRBJ1-4; no clear D gene. Germline V gene lookup returns CDR1 SGDLS and CDR2 YYNGEE. Trimming cost V 0 bases and J 8 bases, with 14 bases left between them. The CDR3 runs to 15 residues.

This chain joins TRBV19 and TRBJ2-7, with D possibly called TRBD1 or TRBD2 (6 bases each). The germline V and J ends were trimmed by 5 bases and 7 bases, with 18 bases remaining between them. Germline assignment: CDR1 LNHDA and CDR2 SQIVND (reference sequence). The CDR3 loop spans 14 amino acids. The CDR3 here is CASSPRDLTGEQYF. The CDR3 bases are TGTGCCAGTAGTCCGCGGGACCTCACAGGGGAGCAGTACTTC.

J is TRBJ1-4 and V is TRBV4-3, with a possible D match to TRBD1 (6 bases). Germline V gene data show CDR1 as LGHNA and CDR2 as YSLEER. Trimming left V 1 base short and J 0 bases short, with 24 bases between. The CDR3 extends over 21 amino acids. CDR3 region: CASSQGGRGQGIRATNEKLFF. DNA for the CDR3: TGCGCCAGCAGCCAAGGGGGACGGGGGCAGGGGATTAGAGCAACTAATGAAAAACTGTTTTTT.

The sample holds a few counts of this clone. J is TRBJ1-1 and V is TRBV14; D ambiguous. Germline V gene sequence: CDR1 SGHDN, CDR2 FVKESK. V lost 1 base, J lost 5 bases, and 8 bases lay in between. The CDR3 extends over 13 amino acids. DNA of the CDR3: TGTGCCAGCAGCCAAGGTATGAGGACTGAAGCTTTCTTT. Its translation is CASSQGMRTEAFF.

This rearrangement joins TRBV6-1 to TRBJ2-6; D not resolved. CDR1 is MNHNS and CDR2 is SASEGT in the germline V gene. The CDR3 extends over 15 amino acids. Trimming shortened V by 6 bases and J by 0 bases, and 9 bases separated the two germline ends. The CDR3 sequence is CASRAIRSGANVLTF. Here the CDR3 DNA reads TGTGCCAGCAGGGCGATTCGCTCTGGGGCCAACGTCCTGACTTTC.

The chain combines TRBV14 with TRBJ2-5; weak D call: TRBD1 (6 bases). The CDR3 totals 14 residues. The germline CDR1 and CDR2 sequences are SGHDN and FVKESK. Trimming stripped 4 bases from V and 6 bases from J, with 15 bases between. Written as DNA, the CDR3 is TGTGCCAGCAGCCTTACAGGGAGTGGAAAGACCCAGTACTTC. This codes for CASSLTGSGKTQYF. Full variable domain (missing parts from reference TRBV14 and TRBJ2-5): EAGVTQFPSHSVIEKGQTVTLRCDPISGHDNLYWYRRVMGKEIKFLLHFVKESKQDESGMPNNRFLAERTGGTYSTLKVQPAELEDSGVYFCASSLTGSGKTQYFGPGTRLLVL.

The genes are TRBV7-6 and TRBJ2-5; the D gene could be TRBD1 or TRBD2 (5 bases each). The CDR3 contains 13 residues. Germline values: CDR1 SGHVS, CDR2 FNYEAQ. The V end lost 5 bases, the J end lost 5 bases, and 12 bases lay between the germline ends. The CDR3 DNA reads TGTGCCAGCAGCCGGGGCTTGACTGAGACCCAGTACTTC. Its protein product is CASSRGLTETQYF.

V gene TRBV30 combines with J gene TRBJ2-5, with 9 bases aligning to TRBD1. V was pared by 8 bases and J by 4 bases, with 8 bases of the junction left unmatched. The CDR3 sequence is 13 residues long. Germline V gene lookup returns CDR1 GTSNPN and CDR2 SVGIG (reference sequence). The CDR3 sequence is CAARRQGGETQYF. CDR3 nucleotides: TGTGCCGCCCGGAGACAGGGGGGAGAGACCCAGTACTTC.

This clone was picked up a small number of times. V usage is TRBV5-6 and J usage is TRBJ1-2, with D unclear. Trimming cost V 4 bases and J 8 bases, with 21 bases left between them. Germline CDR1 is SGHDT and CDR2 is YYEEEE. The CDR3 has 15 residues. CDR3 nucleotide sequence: TGTGCCAGCAGCCTGAGAAGGGCGAGTGTGAGGGGCTACACCTTC. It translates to CASSLRRASVRGYTF.

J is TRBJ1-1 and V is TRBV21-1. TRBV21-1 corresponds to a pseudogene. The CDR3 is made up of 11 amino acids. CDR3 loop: CASIAPPEAFF. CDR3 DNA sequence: TGTGCCAGCATAGCCCCCCCCGAAGCTTTCTTT.

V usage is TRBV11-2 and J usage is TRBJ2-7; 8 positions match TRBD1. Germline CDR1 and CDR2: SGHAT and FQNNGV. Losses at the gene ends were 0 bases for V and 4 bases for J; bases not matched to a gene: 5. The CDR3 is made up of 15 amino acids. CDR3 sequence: CASSLDPGGSYEQYF. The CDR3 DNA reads TGTGCCAGCAGCTTAGATCCAGGGGGCTCGTACGAGCAGTACTTC.

The CDR3 region is CASSFSRGTGKDSYEQYF. As DNA, the CDR3 is TGCGCCAGCAGCTTCTCACGAGGGACAGGGAAAGACTCCTACGAGCAGTACTTC. This chain uses TRBV5-1 with TRBJ2-7; TRBD1 matches 9 bases. Germline CDR1 is SGHRS and CDR2 is YFSETQ. V shed 2 bases and J 0 bases; nucleotides not matched to a gene: 12. This CDR3 spans 18 amino acids.